This T cell receptor beta chain stems from a study of blood T cell repertoires in COVID-19. The V end was cut by 1 base, the J end by 2 bases, with 8 bases between. Germline CDR1 SGHAT, CDR2 FQNNGV. This CDR3 region has 14 residues. This table comes from immunoSEQ multiplex PCR, and its TCRdb copy is limited to in-frame clones, with some not included. The sample lists about 130,000 clones, around 83% occurring once. This clonotype originated in a woman of 80 years or more with COVID-19, enrolled during active disease. V gene TRBV11-2 combines with J gene TRBJ1-1; D unresolved. Sequencing used peripheral blood. The CDR3 loop reads CASSLGAINTEAFF. CDR3 coding DNA: TGTGCCAGCAGCTTAGGGGCAATAAACACTGAAGCTTTCTTT.